What follows describes a single T cell receptor beta chain. As yet, its antigen is unknown. The V gene end was trimmed by 3 bases and the J gene end by 4 bases; junction bases not matched to a gene: 8. The CDR3 runs 15 residues. The sample is drawn from a study of CD8 T cells in ankylosing spondylitis. Preparation of TCR beta libraries was done by quantitative 5'-RACE with molecular barcodes. Via MiXCR, TCRdb re-called the 5' RACE reads, giving one row per CDR3 protein. The repertoire has 750,000 to 850,000 distinct CDR3 sequences, 10% to 15% of them found once; the top ten carry approximately 0.51%. Findings of the study overall: Clones linked to the disease showed a CD8+ phenotype. They occurred at relatively low frequencies in peripheral blood. Ankylosing spondylitis blood appeared to be characterized by a TCR beta motif of 8 or 9 highly homologous variants. Enrichment of disease-linked clones was reportedly significant in matched ankylosing spondylitis synovial fluid.

The clonotype comes from a male donor with ankylosing spondylitis. V gene TRBV12-3 or TRBV12-4 combines with J gene TRBJ2-7; 8 bases align to TRBD1. Source material: blood, either unsorted or a sorted T cell fraction (not recorded which). The CDR3 spells CASSFTRQGRYEQYF. The CDR3 coding sequence is TGTGCCAGCAGTTTTACGAGACAGGGGAGGTACGAGCAGTACTTC.